This T cell receptor beta chain was sequenced for a study of post-analysis software for immune sequencing data. Study-wide context: Patients had relapsing-remitting, secondary progressive or progressive-relapsing multiple sclerosis; some lacked subtype. Study observations and caveats: Diversity measured as normalized Chao1 was significantly lower in multiple sclerosis patients than in controls. Comparison of patients with controls showed 4 to 6 TRBV segments more frequent in patients, TRBV5-6, TRBV5-1 and TRBV20-1 among them. Samples sharing a preparation batch grouped tightly together when assessed by F measure.

The TCR beta cDNA libraries contained unique molecular identifiers. Starting from roughly 1 to 10 million T cells, the study yielded roughly 0.5 million cDNA molecules. TCRdb itself ran the PCR reads through MiXCR, one entry per CDR3 protein. The sample includes about 820,000 distinct CDR3 sequences, roughly 58% seen only once; the top ten take approximately 4.5%. This clonotype was observed a single time. What it binds is unknown. V lost 3 bases, J lost 7 bases, and 5 bases stayed unmatched. Germline values: CDR1 MNHEY, CDR2 SMNVEV (reference sequence). The CDR3 is 14 residues long. The specimen sequenced was blood. This sequence was found in a girl under 18 with multiple sclerosis. V is TRBV27 and J is TRBJ2-7; 11 nucleotides match TRBD2. The CDR3, as DNA: TGTGCCAGCAGTTTGGGGACTAGCGGATTTGAGCAGTACTTC. Translated, it gives CASSLGTSGFEQYF.